Listed below are T cell receptor beta chains from one sample, sequenced in a study of blood T cell repertoires in COVID-19. Assay: immunoSEQ multiplex PCR; the TCRdb copy retains only in-frame clones and omits some. This sample has 150,000 to 200,000 clones, with approximately 79% found just once. Sequencing was done on a sample of PBMCs or T cells enriched from blood (not recorded which). The origin of the receptors is a woman aged 55-69 years with acute COVID-19. Each CDR3 is given with its conserved first and last residue. A D gene is named only where the DNA matches it firmly. The size entry is marked missing in some rows and otherwise reads once, few, many or a size class.

V: TRBV4-1
D: TRBD1
J: TRBJ1-6
size: -
CDR3: CASSQGRDRINSPLHF
DNA: TGCGCCAGCAGCCAAGGCCGGGACAGGATAAATTCACCCCTCCACTTT

V: TRBV30
D: -
J: TRBJ2-1
size: -
CDR3: CAWSRETYNEQFF
DNA: TGTGCCTGGAGTAGGGAGACCTACAATGAGCAGTTCTTC

V: TRBV4-3
D: -
J: TRBJ2-7
size: few
CDR3: CASSQADRVSYEQYF
DNA: TGCGCCAGCAGCCAAGCGGACAGAGTCTCCTACGAGCAGTACTTC

V: TRBV5-1
D: -
J: TRBJ1-1
size: -
CDR3: CASFWGQGSGTEAFF
DNA: TGCGCCAGCTTCTGGGGCCAAGGTTCAGGCACTGAAGCTTTCTTT

V: TRBV27
D: -
J: TRBJ2-1
size: -
CDR3: CASNFAGGYNEQFF
DNA: TGTGCCAGCAATTTTGCAGGGGGGTACAATGAGCAGTTCTTC

V: TRBV10-2
D: TRBD2
J: TRBJ2-1
size: -
CDR3: CASSGLAELYNEQFF
DNA: TGCGCCAGCAGTGGACTAGCGGAACTTTACAATGAGCAGTTCTTC

V: TRBV28
D: TRBD2
J: TRBJ2-1
size: -
CDR3: CASSASGLEGTEQFF
DNA: TGTGCCAGCAGTGCCTCGGGACTAGAGGGGACTGAGCAGTTCTTC

V: TRBV4-3
D: TRBD1
J: TRBJ1-6
size: -
CDR3: CASSQDGQGNSPLHF
DNA: TGCGCCAGCAGCCAAGATGGACAGGGAAATTCACCCCTCCACTTT

V: TRBV2
D: -
J: TRBJ2-2
size: -
CDR3: CASSRSVNTGELFF
DNA: TGTGCCAGCAGTCGGTCGGTGAACACCGGGGAGCTGTTTTTT

V: TRBV27
D: -
J: TRBJ1-1
size: -
CDR3: CASSLVVGLNTEAFF
DNA: TGTGCCAGCAGTTTGGTCGTGGGCCTGAACACTGAAGCTTTCTTT

V: TRBV7-9
D: -
J: TRBJ2-3
size: few
CDR3: CASRIESTDTQYF
DNA: TGTGCCAGCAGAATCGAGAGCACAGATACGCAGTATTTT

V: TRBV11-2
D: -
J: TRBJ2-1
size: -
CDR3: CASSLRKRSSYNEQFF
DNA: TGTGCCAGCAGCTTACGAAAGCGGAGCTCCTACAATGAGCAGTTCTTC

V: TRBV6-2/TRBV6-3
D: TRBD1
J: TRBJ2-3
size: -
CDR3: CASSVQGVGAQYF
DNA: TGTGCCAGCAGTGTGCAGGGGGTAGGGGCGCAGTATTTT

V: TRBV5-4
D: -
J: TRBJ2-6
size: -
CDR3: CASSLRGTGANVLTF
DNA: TGTGCCAGCAGCTTAAGGGGGACTGGGGCCAACGTCCTGACTTTC

V: TRBV7-2
D: TRBD2
J: TRBJ2-3
size: -
CDR3: CASSKSGGAMTDTQYF
DNA: TGTGCCAGCAGCAAAAGCGGGGGGGCCATGACAGATACGCAGTATTTT

V: TRBV4-2
D: -
J: TRBJ1-3
size: -
CDR3: CASSQAGQGYNTIYF
DNA: TGTGCCAGCAGCCAGGCCGGGCAGGGGTATAACACCATATATTTT

V: TRBV9
D: TRBD1
J: TRBJ1-4
size: -
CDR3: CASSVARTGSEKLFF
DNA: TGTGCCAGCAGCGTAGCTCGGACAGGGAGTGAAAAACTGTTTTTT

V: TRBV4-1
D: -
J: TRBJ2-2
size: -
CDR3: CASSQGAGTGELFF
DNA: TGCGCCAGCAGCCAAGGGGCGGGGACCGGGGAGCTGTTTTTT

V: TRBV28
D: -
J: TRBJ2-5
size: -
CDR3: CASSFSAGPGTQYF
DNA: TGTGCCAGCAGTTTTTCGGCGGGGCCTGGGACCCAGTACTTC

V: TRBV9
D: TRBD1
J: TRBJ1-5
size: -
CDR3: CASSQGQGGPEPQHF
DNA: TGTGCCAGCAGCCAGGGACAGGGGGGTCCGGAGCCCCAGCATTTT

V: TRBV2
D: -
J: TRBJ2-3
size: -
CDR3: CASSGETTDTQYF
DNA: TGTGCCAGCAGTGGGGAGACGACAGATACGCAGTATTTT

V: TRBV28
D: -
J: TRBJ1-3
size: -
CDR3: CASTAGNTIYF
DNA: TGTGCCAGCACCGCTGGAAACACCATATATTTT

V: TRBV27
D: -
J: TRBJ2-7
size: once
CDR3: CASSSELPDEQYF
DNA: TGTGCCAGCAGTTCGGAGCTGCCGGACGAGCAGTACTTC

V: TRBV3-1/TRBV3-2
D: -
J: TRBJ2-7
size: -
CDR3: CASSPRRTGIYEQYF
DNA: TGTGCCAGCAGCCCCCGTCGGACTGGAATCTACGAGCAGTACTTC

V: TRBV18
D: -
J: TRBJ1-1
size: -
CDR3: CASSPSGGALGNKGFF
DNA: TGTGCCAGCTCACCCAGCGGGGGTGCGCTTGGTAATAAAGGTTTCTTT

V: TRBV7-2
D: -
J: TRBJ1-2
size: -
CDR3: CASRPKELGYGYTF
DNA: TGTGCCAGCAGACCTAAGGAGCTGGGCTATGGCTACACCTTC

V: TRBV4-3
D: -
J: TRBJ2-5
size: -
CDR3: CASSQGSKAYQETQYF
DNA: TGCGCCAGCAGCCAAGGGAGCAAGGCGTACCAAGAGACCCAGTACTTC

V: TRBV28
D: -
J: TRBJ2-7
size: -
CDR3: CASSLLSRGRGFKNEQYF
DNA: TGTGCCAGCAGTTTACTGTCCCGGGGCAGGGGTTTCAAGAACGAGCAGTACTTC

V: TRBV30
D: -
J: TRBJ1-3
size: few
CDR3: CAWDMTERSGNTIYF
DNA: TGTGCCTGGGATATGACAGAACGCTCTGGAAACACCATATATTTT

V: TRBV18
D: -
J: TRBJ2-7
size: once
CDR3: CASSPLRSYEQYF
DNA: TGTGCCAGCTCACCACTTCGCTCCTACGAGCAGTACTTC

V: TRBV23-1
D: TRBD1
J: TRBJ1-5
size: -
CDR3: CASSQTTGDSNQPQHF
DNA: TGCGCCAGCAGTCAAACGACAGGGGATAGCAATCAGCCCCAGCATTTT

V: TRBV6-5
D: -
J: TRBJ1-1
size: -
CDR3: CASSRLGPRETEAFF
DNA: TGTGCCAGCAGCCGCCTAGGCCCCCGGGAAACTGAAGCTTTCTTT

V: TRBV28
D: TRBD1
J: TRBJ1-2
size: -
CDR3: CASSLRTGGMYGYTF
DNA: TGTGCCAGCAGTTTGCGGACAGGGGGCATGTATGGCTACACCTTC

V: TRBV5-6
D: -
J: TRBJ1-5
size: once
CDR3: CASSLQTYSNQPQHF
DNA: TGTGCCAGCAGCTTGCAAACTTATAGCAATCAGCCCCAGCATTTT

V: TRBV27
D: -
J: TRBJ1-2
size: -
CDR3: CASSFSTEANYGYTF
DNA: TGTGCCAGCAGTTTTTCGACAGAGGCCAACTATGGCTACACCTTC

V: TRBV28
D: TRBD1
J: TRBJ1-2
size: -
CDR3: CASSFRQGANYGYTF
DNA: TGTGCCAGCAGTTTTCGACAGGGGGCTAACTATGGCTACACCTTC

V: TRBV7-9
D: TRBD2
J: TRBJ2-5
size: -
CDR3: CASSSTSGRQETQYF
DNA: TGTGCCAGCAGCTCGACTAGCGGGAGACAAGAGACCCAGTACTTC

V: TRBV5-8
D: -
J: TRBJ2-7
size: -
CDR3: CASSLSLPEQYF
DNA: TGTGCCAGCAGCTTGAGTCTACCTGAGCAGTACTTC

V: TRBV7-9
D: -
J: TRBJ2-1
size: -
CDR3: CASSSGTRTLYNEQFF
DNA: TGTGCCAGCAGCTCCGGGACTCGAACACTTTACAATGAGCAGTTCTTC

V: TRBV7-9
D: TRBD1
J: TRBJ1-2
size: -
CDR3: CASSLTGGSNYGYTF
DNA: TGTGCCAGCAGCTTAACAGGGGGGTCCAACTATGGCTACACCTTC

V: TRBV4-3
D: TRBD2
J: TRBJ2-1
size: -
CDR3: CASSQDPTTSGKYNEQFF
DNA: TGCGCCAGCAGCCAAGACCCCACGACTAGCGGGAAATACAATGAGCAGTTCTTC

V: TRBV28
D: TRBD1
J: TRBJ1-1
size: few
CDR3: CASTSEGANTEAFF
DNA: TGTGCCAGCACCTCGGAGGGGGCGAACACTGAAGCTTTCTTT

V: TRBV15
D: -
J: TRBJ2-3
size: -
CDR3: CATSPGLPTDTQYF
DNA: TGTGCCACCAGCCCTGGACTTCCCACAGATACGCAGTATTTT